Listed here is a single TCR beta chain. Only one count was recorded for this clone. Its antigen specificity is not known. The sample holds no much larger clone one base away, and base qualities are not on file. This sample was included in a study of cytotoxic CD8 clonotypes in ibrutinib-treated CLL listed by TCRdb under 2021. About the investigation overall: In this cohort, more than 14 patients were treatment-naive and ten to eleven were relapsed/refractory, while some 18 had unmutated IGHV. Responses were partial in roughly 24 patients and complete in 2; after median roughly 69 months follow-up, roughly 15 stayed in remission and 12 progressed. Response samples were obtained after a median of approximately eleven months of treatment, with a range of roughly 6 to 40 months. Samples averaged about 260,000 productive templates and tens of thousands of productive rearrangements. Longitudinal samples were available for about 30% of the 86 trial participants. Cryopreserved peripheral blood mononuclear cells were collected before treatment, at response, and at either disease progression or sustained remission. Every sample from remission and from progressive disease was obtained while the patients were still on ibrutinib. Summary of the overall study and its limitations: An increase in clonality was observed at ibrutinib response, with clonality remaining stable during sustained remission and falling back toward baseline at progression. Baseline clonality was found to be higher than that of age-matched healthy donors and was strongly correlated with circulating CD8+ T-cell counts. Public clonotypes were rare and either contracted or stayed stable during treatment, and the rise in clonality at ibrutinib response reflected the expansion of private clonotypes. Sustained-remission and progressing patients did not have matched sampling times, and lymph node repertoires were not examined.

CDR1 and CDR2 are drawn from the germline V gene: MNHNS, SASEGT. The germline ends are 10 bases apart after V is trimmed by 4 bases and J by 5 bases. From the cysteine up to the phenylalanine, the CDR3 has a length of 13 residues. Of the read, only the CDR3 DNA is kept; its 39 bases are in frame from base 1. The label giving this sample's time point can be read as: progressive disease on ibrutinib. For TCR beta library preparation, approximately 2 micrograms of genomic DNA were extracted from the cryopreserved PBMCs. High-throughput TCR beta sequencing was performed on longitudinal blood samples from CLL patients receiving ibrutinib monotherapy. Patients were enrolled in a phase 2 open-label single-center ibrutinib monotherapy trial. The goal of deep resolution MiSeq sequencing was a depth between 1 in 1 million and 1 in 200,000 T cells, and coverage averaged 10x per clonotype. The immunoSEQ hsTCRB Kit was used to generate TCR beta libraries. Per the source publication's procedure: Data were analyzed with ImmunoSEQ Data Assistant and ImmunoSEQ Analyzer, with V, D and J genes assigned per IMGT definitions. Clonality, with values ranging from 0 to 1, was calculated as one minus the normalized Shannon entropy of productive rearrangement frequencies. Only overrepresented clonotypes making up at least 0.05% of the repertoire of each patient were included in the public clonotype analysis. Repertoires from roughly 13 age-matched healthy donors in immuneACCESS were used as clonality controls. TCRdb took this table from immuneACCESS and kept in-frame rearrangements with V and J called. Such tables lack part of the clones; where checked against another copy, unresolved V genes explain under half of the gap, and the rest is unexplained. V and J calls and clone size come straight from that table; D and trimming were deduced from the DNA. Here the sample has about 160,000 clones; nearly 90% occur a single time. Jointly, the top ten make up around 3% of the sample.

Recombination linked TRBV6-1 to TRBJ2-3; no confident D gene assignment can be made. The TCR sequence derives from a human donor with chronic lymphocytic leukemia. The sample in question was PBMCs, obtained at disease progression, from a patient treated with ibrutinib. The CDR3 here reads CASSVVTGDTQYF. The DNA reads as follows: TGTGCCAGCAGTGTAGTGACCGGAGATACGCAGTATTTT.